This T cell receptor (beta chain) originates from a study of T cells of healthy individuals. TCRdb reanalysed the 5' RACE reads using MiXCR and keeps one entry per CDR3 protein. The repertoire has 95,000 to 100,000 distinct CDR3 sequences, roughly 15% of them found once; the top ten carry around 6.5%. CDR3 length: 13 residues. The V gene lost 0 bases and the J gene lost 9 bases, with 10 bases spanning the gap. Germline CDR1 and CDR2: SGDLS and YYNGEE. This chain uses TRBV9 with TRBJ2-1, with a possible D match to TRBD2 (5 bases). The clonotype comes from a human donor in good health. The CDR3 spells CASSVVGGSEQFF. The CDR3 nucleotides are TGTGCCAGCAGCGTAGTAGGAGGAAGTGAGCAGTTCTTC.